These 10 T cell receptor beta chains originate from one sample sequenced in a study of human T cells and chemical hapten exposure. Each CDR3 protein is one row after TCRdb ran MiXCR on the RACE reads. Of some 79,000 distinct CDR3 sequences listed, roughly 10% are singletons. Described time point: patch test 2, 6 weeks after DPC sensitization. Described treatment: therapeutic diphenylcyclopropenone sensitization with weekly scalp DPC. The sample was whole blood, taken in connection with sensitization to the hapten diphenylcyclopropenone (DPC). These receptors were obtained from a woman in her fifties or sixties with alopecia areata. Some clones in this sample may be carry-over from other donors' samples.

This clonotype was counted at least ten times. The CDR3 DNA sequence: TGTGCCAGCAGCCTCACGTCGGGAGGGCCCCGCAATGAGCAGTTCTTC. The encoded protein is CASSLTSGGPRNEQFF. The V gene is TRBV14, the J gene TRBJ2-1; 8 bases are a match to TRBD2. This CDR3 region has 16 residues. CDR1 and CDR2 from the germline V gene are SGHDN and FVKESK. J lost 6 bases, V lost 4 bases, and 11 bases had no gene match.

V usage is TRBV27 and J usage is TRBJ1-5; D gene uncertain. Trimming shortened V by 2 bases and J by 10 bases, and 15 bases separated the two germline ends. Germline V CDR1 and CDR2: MNHEY, SMNVEV (reference sequence). The CDR3 runs to 14 residues. This CDR3 reads CASSLVGGDDPQHF. The CDR3 coding sequence is TGTGCCAGCAGTTTAGTGGGCGGGGATGATCCCCAGCATTTT.

With respect to this clonotype: Possible read error: a much larger clone is one base away. This chain links TRBV3-1 with TRBJ1-5, with 9 bases matching TRBD1. CDR1 LGHDT and CDR2 YNNKEL come from the germline V gene (reference sequence). The CDR3 runs 14 residues. The CDR3 sequence is CVSSTGTGNQPQHF. Here the CDR3 DNA reads TGTGTCAGCAGCACGGGGACAGGGAATCAGCCCCAGCATTTT.

This clonotype was observed at least ten times. The V and J genes are TRBV18 and TRBJ1-5; D ambiguous. Trimming cost V 2 bases and J 0 bases, with 8 bases left between them. This CDR3 contains 15 residues. Germline values: CDR1 KGHSH, CDR2 LQKENI. In DNA form, the CDR3 reads TGTGCCAGCTCACCAGTTGGCACTAGCAATCAGCCCCAGCATTTT. It specifies CASSPVGTSNQPQHF. The variable domain in full, with the rest retrieved from reference TRBV18 and TRBJ1-5, is NAGVMQNPRHLVRRRGQEARLRCSPMKGHSHVYWYRQLPEEGLKFMVYLQKENIIDESGMPKERFSAEFPKEGPSILRIQQVVRGDSAAYFCASSPVGTSNQPQHFGDGTRLSIL.

The gene calls are TRBV29-1 and TRBJ1-3; unclear D gene. CDR1 is SQVTM, CDR2 ANQGSEA, per germline. This CDR3 region has 14 residues. Trimming shortened V by 3 bases and J by 0 bases, and 9 bases separated the two germline ends. The DNA for the CDR3 is TGCAGCGTTGAGGAGGCACTCTCTGGAAACACCATATATTTT. This gives the protein CSVEEALSGNTIYF.

The chain recombines TRBV29-1 with TRBJ2-3; D ambiguous. The CDR3 is 12 amino acids. V was trimmed by 5 bases and J by 2 bases, leaving 8 bases between them. Germline-derived CDR1 and CDR2 are SQVTM and ANQGSEA. CDR3: CSVQDSTDTQYF. The DNA of the CDR3 is TGCAGCGTTCAGGATTCCACAGATACGCAGTATTTT.

The rearrangement links TRBV30 to TRBJ1-2; no clear D gene. Germline assignment: CDR1 GTSNPN and CDR2 SVGIG (reference sequence). The CDR3 is 13 amino acids. V lost 0 bases, J lost 4 bases, and 9 bases lay in between. This chain's CDR3 is CAWSVGNLYGYTF. DNA of the CDR3: TGTGCCTGGAGTGTAGGGAATCTCTATGGCTACACCTTC.

The sample holds many counts of this clonotype. The genes are TRBV3-1 and TRBJ2-6; D may be TRBD1 or TRBD2 (5 bases each). The CDR3 length is 20 residues. Germline CDR1 reads LGHDT; CDR2 reads YNNKEL (reference sequence). V was clipped by 1 base and J by 0 bases, with 19 bases between them. CDR3 coding DNA: TGTGCCAGCAGCCAAGGCCTAAGGGACCTTTGGAGCTCTGGGGCCAACGTCCTGACTTTC. Translation gives CASSQGLRDLWSSGANVLTF.

There are many counts of this clonotype. The chain links TRBV9 to TRBJ2-5; no clear D. Trimming took off 5 bases at V and 1 base at J, with 15 bases between the two ends. Germline CDR1 SGDLS, CDR2 YYNGEE. This CDR3 has 15 residues. Written as DNA, the CDR3 is TGTGCCAGCAGTCTGGGTGAACTACTCCAAGAGACCCAGTACTTC. This encodes CASSLGELLQETQYF. Combining the CDR3 with reference TRBV9 and TRBJ2-5 gives the whole variable domain DSGVTQTPKHLITATGQRVTLRCSPRSGDLSVYWYQQSLDQGLQFLIQYYNGEERAKGNILERFSAQQFPDLHSELNLSSLELGDSALYFCASSLGELLQETQYFGPGTRLLVL.

This clonotype was observed many times. This chain uses TRBV6-5 with TRBJ1-1; D remains ambiguous. This CDR3 is built from 15 residues. Germline CDR1 and CDR2: MNHEY and SVGAGI. V was clipped by 7 bases and J by 0 bases, with 15 bases between them. CDR3 nucleotide sequence: TGTGCCAGCATCCCCACCCGGATCCTGAACACTGAAGCTTTCTTT. Its translation: CASIPTRILNTEAFF.